This is a list of T cell receptor beta chains from one sample in a study of response to subunit inactivated influenza vaccine. One entry per CDR3 protein, called by TCRdb with MiXCR from the RT-PCR reads. The sample includes over 400,000 distinct CDR3 sequences, approximately 10% of them seen just once. Sequencing was performed on PBMCs from blood, taken 45 days after vaccination. Receptors were obtained from a middle-aged man who received an inactivated influenza vaccine. Each CDR3 is given with its conserved first and last residue. The order of the fields is J gene, D gene, V gene, clone size, CDR3 protein, CDR3 DNA. The D gene is left open where the match is weak. Part of the rows lack a size; the others show once, few, many or a class for expanded clones.

J gene: TRBJ2-5
D gene: -
V gene: TRBV12-3/TRBV12-4
clone size: few
CDR3 protein: CASSFGGWGQETQYF
CDR3 DNA: TGTGCCAGCAGTTTCGGGGGATGGGGTCAAGAGACCCAGTACTTC

J gene: TRBJ2-7
D gene: -
V gene: TRBV5-1
clone size: few
CDR3 protein: CASSLSTGTGAALQYF
CDR3 DNA: TGCGCCAGCAGCTTGTCCACCGGGACCGGCGCGGCGTTGCAGTACTTC

J gene: TRBJ2-1
D gene: TRBD1
V gene: TRBV20-1
clone size: -
CDR3 protein: CSARGAEGARHNEQFF
CDR3 DNA: TGCAGTGCTAGGGGGGCTGAGGGGGCGCGCCACAATGAGCAGTTCTTC

J gene: TRBJ2-7
D gene: TRBD1
V gene: TRBV7-6
clone size: many
CDR3 protein: CASTGQGDYEQYF
CDR3 DNA: TGTGCCAGCACTGGACAGGGGGACTACGAGCAGTACTTC

J gene: TRBJ2-5
D gene: TRBD2
V gene: TRBV15
clone size: -
CDR3 protein: CATSPDRSGGSGETQYF
CDR3 DNA: TGTGCCACCAGCCCTGATAGGTCGGGGGGATCGGGGGAGACCCAGTACTTC

J gene: TRBJ2-1
D gene: -
V gene: TRBV5-1
clone size: few
CDR3 protein: CASSPQGGAYNEQFF
CDR3 DNA: TGCGCCAGCAGCCCTCAGGGGGGGGCCTACAATGAGCAGTTCTTC

J gene: TRBJ2-6
D gene: TRBD1
V gene: TRBV6-1
clone size: few
CDR3 protein: CASSAPTLQGAKIAGANVLTF
CDR3 DNA: TGTGCCAGCAGTGCCCCCACCCTACAGGGGGCGAAGATAGCTGGGGCCAACGTCCTGACTTTC

J gene: TRBJ2-1
D gene: TRBD2
V gene: TRBV7-2
clone size: -
CDR3 protein: CASSGRTSGNPLDEQFF
CDR3 DNA: TGTGCCAGCAGCGGGCGGACTAGCGGGAACCCTTTGGATGAGCAGTTCTTC

J gene: TRBJ2-7
D gene: -
V gene: TRBV7-8
clone size: many
CDR3 protein: CASSPQGFSYEQYF
CDR3 DNA: TGTGCCAGCAGCCCCCAGGGGTTCTCCTACGAGCAGTACTTC

J gene: TRBJ1-3
D gene: -
V gene: TRBV7-2
clone size: -
CDR3 protein: CASSRRGGGNTIYF
CDR3 DNA: TGTGCCAGCAGTCGTCGGGGAGGTGGAAACACCATATATTTT

J gene: TRBJ1-1
D gene: -
V gene: TRBV21-1
clone size: few
CDR3 protein: CASSNRDRSTNTEAFF
CDR3 DNA: TGTGCCAGCAGCAACCGGGACAGATCGACGAACACTGAAGCTTTCTTT

J gene: TRBJ2-7
D gene: -
V gene: TRBV4-2
clone size: -
CDR3 protein: CASSQERATVYEQYF
CDR3 DNA: TGTGCCAGCAGCCAAGAGAGGGCGACGGTCTACGAGCAGTACTTC

J gene: TRBJ2-1
D gene: -
V gene: TRBV7-9
clone size: few
CDR3 protein: CASSFRGREGNEQFF
CDR3 DNA: TGTGCCAGCAGCTTTCGAGGGAGAGAAGGCAATGAGCAGTTCTTC

J gene: TRBJ2-5
D gene: -
V gene: TRBV7-6
clone size: few
CDR3 protein: CASSLVPSSQETQYF
CDR3 DNA: TGTGCCAGCAGCTTAGTTCCTAGCAGTCAAGAGACCCAGTACTTC

J gene: TRBJ2-2
D gene: TRBD1
V gene: TRBV6-5
clone size: many
CDR3 protein: CASSYPAGGTGIPTGELFF
CDR3 DNA: TGTGCCAGCAGTTACCCAGCCGGTGGGACAGGGATCCCCACCGGGGAGCTGTTTTTT

J gene: TRBJ2-7
D gene: -
V gene: TRBV11-2
clone size: -
CDR3 protein: CASSSDGMMDEQYF
CDR3 DNA: TGTGCCAGCAGCTCGGACGGGATGATGGACGAGCAGTACTTC

J gene: TRBJ2-1
D gene: TRBD2
V gene: TRBV7-2
clone size: few
CDR3 protein: CASSFRGGTSGNQFF
CDR3 DNA: TGTGCCAGCAGCTTTAGGGGTGGAACTAGCGGAAATCAGTTCTTC

J gene: TRBJ2-3
D gene: -
V gene: TRBV7-9
clone size: few
CDR3 protein: CASRSRTGISTDTQYF
CDR3 DNA: TGTGCCAGCAGATCTCGGACGGGAATAAGCACAGATACGCAGTATTTT

J gene: TRBJ1-2
D gene: -
V gene: TRBV6-5
clone size: many
CDR3 protein: CASSYSGGNYGYTF
CDR3 DNA: TGTGCCAGCAGTTACTCGGGAGGGAACTATGGCTACACCTTC

J gene: TRBJ2-7
D gene: -
V gene: TRBV7-8
clone size: few
CDR3 protein: CASSLEIRQPYEQYF
CDR3 DNA: TGTGCCAGCAGCTTAGAAATCCGGCAGCCCTACGAGCAGTACTTC

J gene: TRBJ2-7
D gene: TRBD2
V gene: TRBV12-3/TRBV12-4
clone size: few
CDR3 protein: CASRKFLAGGLPYF
CDR3 DNA: TGTGCCAGCCGCAAATTCCTAGCGGGAGGGCTTCCCTACTTC

J gene: TRBJ2-7
D gene: -
V gene: TRBV6-1
clone size: once
CDR3 protein: CSSRKGRGLTSYEQYF
CDR3 DNA: TGTTCCAGCAGAAAAGGACGGGGACTTACCTCCTACGAGCAGTACTTC

J gene: TRBJ2-7
D gene: -
V gene: TRBV28
clone size: few
CDR3 protein: CASSPETSGTRIYEQYF
CDR3 DNA: TGTGCCAGCAGTCCAGAGACCTCCGGGACAAGAATCTACGAGCAGTACTTC

J gene: TRBJ2-7
D gene: TRBD1
V gene: TRBV15
clone size: -
CDR3 protein: CATSRVRGSHEQYF
CDR3 DNA: TGTGCCACCAGCAGGGTCAGGGGGTCCCACGAGCAGTACTTC

J gene: TRBJ2-2
D gene: -
V gene: TRBV12-3/TRBV12-4
clone size: few
CDR3 protein: CASSIVRTGELFF
CDR3 DNA: TGTGCCAGCAGTATCGTCCGCACCGGGGAGCTGTTTTTT

J gene: TRBJ2-1
D gene: -
V gene: TRBV7-9
clone size: many
CDR3 protein: CASRGYNEQFF
CDR3 DNA: TGTGCCAGCAGGGGCTACAATGAGCAGTTCTTC

J gene: TRBJ2-7
D gene: TRBD2
V gene: TRBV20-1
clone size: many
CDR3 protein: CSASAGSSYEQYF
CDR3 DNA: TGCAGTGCTTCAGCGGGAAGCTCCTACGAGCAGTACTTC

J gene: TRBJ2-5
D gene: TRBD2
V gene: TRBV11-1
clone size: few
CDR3 protein: CASSSGTGTSGRGETQYF
CDR3 DNA: TGTGCCAGCAGCTCCGGGACAGGGACTAGCGGGAGAGGGGAGACCCAGTACTTC

J gene: TRBJ2-2
D gene: -
V gene: TRBV20-1
clone size: many
CDR3 protein: CSARAGSENTGELFF
CDR3 DNA: TGCAGTGCTAGAGCGGGGTCAGAGAACACCGGGGAGCTGTTTTTT

J gene: TRBJ2-3
D gene: -
V gene: TRBV3-1
clone size: few
CDR3 protein: CASSQGGRVADTQYF
CDR3 DNA: TGTGCCAGCAGCCAAGGGGGCAGGGTCGCAGATACGCAGTATTTT

J gene: TRBJ2-1
D gene: TRBD2
V gene: TRBV20-1
clone size: -
CDR3 protein: CSARATSVGLNEQFF
CDR3 DNA: TGCAGTGCTAGAGCTACTAGCGTTGGGCTCAATGAGCAGTTCTTC

J gene: TRBJ2-2
D gene: -
V gene: TRBV20-1
clone size: many
CDR3 protein: CSARQSGELFF
CDR3 DNA: TGCAGTGCTAGACAGTCCGGGGAGCTGTTTTTT

J gene: TRBJ2-1
D gene: -
V gene: TRBV14
clone size: -
CDR3 protein: CASSQDLRPRNEQFF
CDR3 DNA: TGTGCCAGCAGCCAAGATTTACGGCCTCGGAATGAGCAGTTCTTC

J gene: TRBJ2-1
D gene: -
V gene: TRBV12-3/TRBV12-4
clone size: few
CDR3 protein: CASSPRRFDEQFF
CDR3 DNA: TGTGCCAGCAGCCCCCGGCGTTTCGATGAGCAGTTCTTC

J gene: TRBJ2-3
D gene: -
V gene: TRBV25-1
clone size: -
CDR3 protein: CASSDGTYPTDTQYF
CDR3 DNA: TGTGCCAGCAGTGACGGGACATACCCCACAGATACGCAGTATTTT